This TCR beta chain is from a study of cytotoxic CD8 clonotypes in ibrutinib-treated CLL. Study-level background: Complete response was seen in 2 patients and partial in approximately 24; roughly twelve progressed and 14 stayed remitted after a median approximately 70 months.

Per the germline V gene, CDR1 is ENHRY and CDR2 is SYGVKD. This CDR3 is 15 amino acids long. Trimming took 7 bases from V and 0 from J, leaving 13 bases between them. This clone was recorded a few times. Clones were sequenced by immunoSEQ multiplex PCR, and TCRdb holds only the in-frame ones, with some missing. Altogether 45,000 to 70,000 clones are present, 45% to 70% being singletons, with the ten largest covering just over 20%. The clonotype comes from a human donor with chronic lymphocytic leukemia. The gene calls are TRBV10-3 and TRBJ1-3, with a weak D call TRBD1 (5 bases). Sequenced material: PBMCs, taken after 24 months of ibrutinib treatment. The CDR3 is CAINSGAPSGNTIYF. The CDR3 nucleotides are TGTGCCATCAATTCCGGGGCCCCCTCTGGAAACACCATATATTTT.